The T cell receptor (beta chain) under discussion was sequenced for a study of CD8+CD57+ T cells in acquired aplastic anemia. Whole-study context: Sorted CD4+ and CD8+ cells yielded DNA averaging approximately 3.5 ug.

This clonotype was counted ten times or more. Its antigen is not identified. All sequencing subjects had displayed CD8+CD57+ cell expansion on flow cytometry. Study-wide results and limits: No significant difference in CD8+ Simpson's diversity was found between patients and controls. Common to patients and controls were 25 to 30 CD8+ CDR3 sequences.

CDR3 and TCR beta VDJ profiling relied on genomic DNA as the template. TCRdb redid the calling of the reads with MiXCR, one entry per CDR3 protein. The repertoire holds approximately 170,000 distinct CDR3 sequences, less than 60% seen once, with roughly 2.9% in the top ten. Losses at the gene ends were 4 bases for V and 4 bases for J; bases not matched to a gene: 7. This CDR3 is 15 amino acids long. Germline assignment: CDR1 SGHRS and CDR2 YFSETQ. The specimen was sorted CD4+, CD8+, or CD8+CD57+ T cells (not recorded which) from PBMCs. The clonotype was recovered from a human donor with aplastic anemia. This chain connects TRBV5-1 to TRBJ1-4; 7 bases fit TRBD1. CDR3 protein: CASSKGTAINEKLFF. The CDR3 DNA reads as TGCGCCAGCAGCAAAGGGACAGCGATTAATGAAAAACTGTTTTTT.